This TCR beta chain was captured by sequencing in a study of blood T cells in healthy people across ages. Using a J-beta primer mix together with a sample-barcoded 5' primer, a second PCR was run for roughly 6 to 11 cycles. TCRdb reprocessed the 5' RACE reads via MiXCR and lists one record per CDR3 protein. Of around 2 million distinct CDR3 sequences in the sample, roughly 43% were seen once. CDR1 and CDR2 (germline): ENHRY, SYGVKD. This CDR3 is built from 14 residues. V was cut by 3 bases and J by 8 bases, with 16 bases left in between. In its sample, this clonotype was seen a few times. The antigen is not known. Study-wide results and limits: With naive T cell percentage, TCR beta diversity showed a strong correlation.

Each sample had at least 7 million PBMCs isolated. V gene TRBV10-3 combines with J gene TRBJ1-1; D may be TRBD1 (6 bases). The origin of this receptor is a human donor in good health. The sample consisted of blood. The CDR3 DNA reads TGTGCCATCAGTGAACCAGGGGCCCCAGGCGAAGCTTTCTTT. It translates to CAISEPGAPGEAFF.